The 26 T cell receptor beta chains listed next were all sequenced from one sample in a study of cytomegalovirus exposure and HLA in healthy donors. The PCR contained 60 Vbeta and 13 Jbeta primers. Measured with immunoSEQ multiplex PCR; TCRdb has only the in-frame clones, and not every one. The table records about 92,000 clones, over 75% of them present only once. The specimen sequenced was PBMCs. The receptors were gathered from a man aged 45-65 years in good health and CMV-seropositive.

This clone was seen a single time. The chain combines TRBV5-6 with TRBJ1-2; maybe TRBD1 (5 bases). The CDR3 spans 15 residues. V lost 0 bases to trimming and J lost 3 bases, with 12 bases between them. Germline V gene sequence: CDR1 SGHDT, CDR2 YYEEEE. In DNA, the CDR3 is TGTGCCAGCAGCTTGGAAGGGGCTGGAGACTATGGCTACACCTTC. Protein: CASSLEGAGDYGYTF.

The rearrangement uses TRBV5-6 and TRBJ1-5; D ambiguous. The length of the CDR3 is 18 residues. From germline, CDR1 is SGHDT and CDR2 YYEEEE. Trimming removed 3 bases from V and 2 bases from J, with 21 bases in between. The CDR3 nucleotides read TGTGCCAGCAGCTCCAGGTGGGCGAGACGGTCAGGCAATCAGCCCCAGCATTTT. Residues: CASSSRWARRSGNQPQHF.

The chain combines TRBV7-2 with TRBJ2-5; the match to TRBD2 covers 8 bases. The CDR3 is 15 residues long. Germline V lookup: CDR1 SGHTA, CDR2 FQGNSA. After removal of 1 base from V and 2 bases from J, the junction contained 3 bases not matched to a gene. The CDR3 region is CASSLGRGGQETQYF. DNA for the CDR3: TGTGCCAGCAGCTTAGGACGGGGGGGACAAGAGACCCAGTACTTC.

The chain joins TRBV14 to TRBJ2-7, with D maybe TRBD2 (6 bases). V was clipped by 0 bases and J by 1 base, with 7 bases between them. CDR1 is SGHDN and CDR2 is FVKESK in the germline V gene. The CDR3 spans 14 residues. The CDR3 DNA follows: TGTGCCAGCAGCCAAGAGCGGGGTTCCTACGAGCAGTACTTC. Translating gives CASSQERGSYEQYF.

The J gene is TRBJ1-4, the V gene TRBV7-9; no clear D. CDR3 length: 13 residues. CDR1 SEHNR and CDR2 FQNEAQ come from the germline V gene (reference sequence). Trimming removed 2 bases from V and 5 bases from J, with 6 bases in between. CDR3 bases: TGTGCCAGCAGCTTAAGCCGAAATGAAAAACTGTTTTTT. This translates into CASSLSRNEKLFF. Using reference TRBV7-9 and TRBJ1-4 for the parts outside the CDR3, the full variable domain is DTGVSQNPRHKITKRGQNVTFRCDPISEHNRLYWYRQTLGQGPEFLTYFQNEAQLEKSRLLSDRFSAERPKGSFSTLEIQRTEQGDSAMYLCASSLSRNEKLFFGSGTQLSVL.

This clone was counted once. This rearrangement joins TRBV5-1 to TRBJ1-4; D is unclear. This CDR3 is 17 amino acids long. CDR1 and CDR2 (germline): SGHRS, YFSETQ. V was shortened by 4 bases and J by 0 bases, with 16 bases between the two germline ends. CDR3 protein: CASSLRRRIPTNEKLFF. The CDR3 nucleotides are TGCGCCAGCAGCCTTCGACGGAGGATACCAACTAATGAAAAACTGTTTTTT. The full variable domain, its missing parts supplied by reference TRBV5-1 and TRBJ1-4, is KAGVTQTPRYLIKTRGQQVTLSCSPISGHRSVSWYQQTPGQGLQFLFEYFSETQRNKGNFPGRFSGRQFSNSRSEMNVSTLELGDSALYLCASSLRRRIPTNEKLFFGSGTQLSVL.

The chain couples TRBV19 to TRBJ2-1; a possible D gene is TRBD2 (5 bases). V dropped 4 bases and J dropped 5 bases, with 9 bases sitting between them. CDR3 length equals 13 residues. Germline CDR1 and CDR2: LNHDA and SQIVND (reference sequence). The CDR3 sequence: CASSTGLNNEQFF. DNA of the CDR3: TGTGCCAGTAGTACAGGACTCAACAATGAGCAGTTCTTC.

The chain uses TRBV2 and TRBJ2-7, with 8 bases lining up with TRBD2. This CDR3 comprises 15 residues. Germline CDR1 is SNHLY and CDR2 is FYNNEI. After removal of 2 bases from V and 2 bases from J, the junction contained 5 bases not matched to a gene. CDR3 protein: CASSEQAAGAYEQYF. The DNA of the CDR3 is TGTGCCAGCAGTGAACAAGCAGCGGGGGCCTACGAGCAGTACTTC.

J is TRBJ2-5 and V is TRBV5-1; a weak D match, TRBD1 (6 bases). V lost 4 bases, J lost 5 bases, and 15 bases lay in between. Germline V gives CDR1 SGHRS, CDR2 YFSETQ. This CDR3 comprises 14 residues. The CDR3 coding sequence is TGCGCCAGCAGCCGGGCAGGGGCGGAGGAGACCCAGTACTTC. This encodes CASSRAGAEETQYF. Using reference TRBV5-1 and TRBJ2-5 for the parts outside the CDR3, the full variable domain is KAGVTQTPRYLIKTRGQQVTLSCSPISGHRSVSWYQQTPGQGLQFLFEYFSETQRNKGNFPGRFSGRQFSNSRSEMNVSTLELGDSALYLCASSRAGAEETQYFGPGTRLLVL.

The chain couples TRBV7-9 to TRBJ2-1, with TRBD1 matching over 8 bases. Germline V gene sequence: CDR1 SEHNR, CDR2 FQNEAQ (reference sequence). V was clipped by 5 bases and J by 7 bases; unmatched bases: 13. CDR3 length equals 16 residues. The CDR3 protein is CASSRTTGGTSNEQFF. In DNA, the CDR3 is TGTGCCAGCAGCAGAACTACAGGGGGAACGAGTAATGAGCAGTTCTTC.

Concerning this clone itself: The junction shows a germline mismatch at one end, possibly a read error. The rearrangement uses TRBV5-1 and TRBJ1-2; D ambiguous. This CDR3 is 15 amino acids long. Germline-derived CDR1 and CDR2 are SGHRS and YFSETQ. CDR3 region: CASSQNPGINYGYPF. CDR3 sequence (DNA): TGCGCCAGCAGCCAAAATCCGGGAATAAACTATGGCTACCCCTTC.

The chain's CDR3 is CASSLGQDSFYQETQYF. CDR3 nucleotide sequence: TGTGCCAGCAGCTTAGGGCAGGACAGCTTTTACCAAGAGACCCAGTACTTC. The chain combines TRBV13 with TRBJ2-5; D may be TRBD1 (6 bases). V was cut by 0 bases and J by 0 bases, with 14 bases left in between. This CDR3 spans 17 amino acids. CDR1 is PRHDT, CDR2 FYEKMQ, per germline (reference sequence).

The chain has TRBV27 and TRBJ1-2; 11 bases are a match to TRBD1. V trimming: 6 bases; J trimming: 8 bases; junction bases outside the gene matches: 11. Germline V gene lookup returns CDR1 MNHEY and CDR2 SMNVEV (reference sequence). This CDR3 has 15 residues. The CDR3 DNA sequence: TGTGCCAGCAGCCTAGGGACAGGGGGTGGTGTGGGCTACACCTTC. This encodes CASSLGTGGGVGYTF.

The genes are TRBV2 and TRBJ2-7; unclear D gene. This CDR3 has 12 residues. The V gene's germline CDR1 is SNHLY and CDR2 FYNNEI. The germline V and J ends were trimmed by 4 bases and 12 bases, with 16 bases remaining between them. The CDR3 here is CASSVDGRRLYF. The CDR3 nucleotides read TGTGCCAGCAGTGTTGATGGCCGCCGACTGTACTTC.

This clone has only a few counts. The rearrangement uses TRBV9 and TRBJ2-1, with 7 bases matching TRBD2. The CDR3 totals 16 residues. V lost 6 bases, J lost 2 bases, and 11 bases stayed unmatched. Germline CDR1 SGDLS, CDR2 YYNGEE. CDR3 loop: CASTSSLGTTYNEQFF. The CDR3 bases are TGTGCCAGCACCTCATCCCTCGGGACTACCTACAATGAGCAGTTCTTC.

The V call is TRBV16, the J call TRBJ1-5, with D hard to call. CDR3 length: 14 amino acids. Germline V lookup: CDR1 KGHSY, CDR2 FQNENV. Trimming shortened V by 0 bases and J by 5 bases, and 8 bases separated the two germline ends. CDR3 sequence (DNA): TGTGCCAGCAGCCAATCTGGGAGAGATCAGCCCCAGCATTTT. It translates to CASSQSGRDQPQHF.

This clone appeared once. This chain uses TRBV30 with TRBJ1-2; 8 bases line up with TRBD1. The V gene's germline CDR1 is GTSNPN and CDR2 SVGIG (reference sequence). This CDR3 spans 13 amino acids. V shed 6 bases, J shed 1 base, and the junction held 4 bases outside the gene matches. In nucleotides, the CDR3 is TGTGCCTGTTGGACAGGGTATAACTATGGCTACACCTTC. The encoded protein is CACWTGYNYGYTF.

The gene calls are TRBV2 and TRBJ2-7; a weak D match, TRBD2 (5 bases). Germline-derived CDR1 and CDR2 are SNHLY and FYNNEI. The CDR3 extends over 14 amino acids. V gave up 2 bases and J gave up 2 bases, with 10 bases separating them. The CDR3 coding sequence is TGTGCCAGCAGTGAACGGGGTAATACCTACGAGCAGTACTTC. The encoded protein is CASSERGNTYEQYF.

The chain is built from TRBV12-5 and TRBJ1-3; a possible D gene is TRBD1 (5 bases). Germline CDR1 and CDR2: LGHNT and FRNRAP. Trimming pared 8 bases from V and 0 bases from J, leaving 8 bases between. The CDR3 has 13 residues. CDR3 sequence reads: CASRQSSGNTIYF. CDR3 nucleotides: TGTGCTAGTCGACAGAGCTCTGGAAACACCATATATTTT. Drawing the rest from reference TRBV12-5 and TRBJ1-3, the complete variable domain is DARVTQTPRHKVTEMGQEVTMRCQPILGHNTVFWYRQTMMQGLELLAYFRNRAPLDDSGMPKDRFSAEMPDATLATLKIQPSEPRDSAVYFCASRQSSGNTIYFGEGSWLTVV.

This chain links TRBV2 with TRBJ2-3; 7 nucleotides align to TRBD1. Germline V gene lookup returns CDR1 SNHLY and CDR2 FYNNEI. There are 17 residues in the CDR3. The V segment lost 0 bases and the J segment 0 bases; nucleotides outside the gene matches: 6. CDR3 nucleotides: TGTGCCAGCAGTGAAGCCGGGACAGACCCTAGCACAGATACGCAGTATTTT. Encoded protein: CASSEAGTDPSTDTQYF.

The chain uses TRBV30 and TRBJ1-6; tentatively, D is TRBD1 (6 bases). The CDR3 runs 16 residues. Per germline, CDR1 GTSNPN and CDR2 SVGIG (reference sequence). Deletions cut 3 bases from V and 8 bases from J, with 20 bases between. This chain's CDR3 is CAWRTEGTWAYSPLHF. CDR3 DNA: TGTGCCTGGAGGACGGAAGGGACATGGGCTTATTCACCCCTCCACTTT.

CDR3 protein: CASSWGENEKLFF. The CDR3 DNA is TGCGCCAGCAGCTGGGGGGAGAATGAAAAACTGTTTTTT. This chain links TRBV5-1 with TRBJ1-4, with a tentative D call TRBD1 (5 bases). Germline CDR1 SGHRS, CDR2 YFSETQ. This CDR3 region has 13 residues. Trimming left V 3 bases short and J 5 bases short, with 8 bases between.

CDR3 in DNA: TGTGCCAGCAGCTTATACGGACAGGGGGCGGATGAGCAGTTCTTC. Its protein product is CASSLYGQGADEQFF. The V and J genes are TRBV7-6 and TRBJ2-1, with 11 bases that match TRBD1. In germline, CDR1 is SGHVS, CDR2 FNYEAQ. V lost 2 bases to trimming and J lost 8 bases; unmatched junction nucleotides: 5. The CDR3 covers 15 residues.

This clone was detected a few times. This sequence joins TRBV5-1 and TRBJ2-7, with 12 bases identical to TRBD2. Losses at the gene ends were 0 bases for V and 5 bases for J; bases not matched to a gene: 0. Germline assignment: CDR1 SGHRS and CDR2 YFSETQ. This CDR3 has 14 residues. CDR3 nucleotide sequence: TGCGCCAGCAGCTTGGGACTAGCGGGGGACGAGCAGTACTTC. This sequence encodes CASSLGLAGDEQYF.

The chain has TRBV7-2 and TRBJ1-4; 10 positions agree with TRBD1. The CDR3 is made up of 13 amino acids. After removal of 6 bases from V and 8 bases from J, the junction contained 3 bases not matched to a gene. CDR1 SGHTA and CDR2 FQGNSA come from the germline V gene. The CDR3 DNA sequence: TGTGCCAGCAGGAGACAGGGGGCGGAAAAACTGTTTTTT. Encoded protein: CASRRQGAEKLFF.

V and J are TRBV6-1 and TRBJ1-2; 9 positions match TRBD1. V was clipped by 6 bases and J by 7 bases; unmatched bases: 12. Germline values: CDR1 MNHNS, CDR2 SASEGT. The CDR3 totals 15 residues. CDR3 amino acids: CASRGGTGGLGGYTF. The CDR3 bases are TGTGCCAGCAGAGGGGGTACAGGGGGCTTGGGTGGCTACACCTTC.